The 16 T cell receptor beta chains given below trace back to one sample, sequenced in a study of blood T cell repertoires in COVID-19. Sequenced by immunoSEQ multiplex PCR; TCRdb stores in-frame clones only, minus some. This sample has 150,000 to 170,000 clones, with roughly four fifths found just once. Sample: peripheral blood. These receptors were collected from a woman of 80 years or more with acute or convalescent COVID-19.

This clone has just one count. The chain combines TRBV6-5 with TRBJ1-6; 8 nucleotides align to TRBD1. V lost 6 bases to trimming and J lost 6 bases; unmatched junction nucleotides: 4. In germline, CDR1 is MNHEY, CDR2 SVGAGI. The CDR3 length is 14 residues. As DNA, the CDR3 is TGTGCCAGCAGAAAAGACAGGGGTAATTCACCCCTCCACTTT. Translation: CASRKDRGNSPLHF.

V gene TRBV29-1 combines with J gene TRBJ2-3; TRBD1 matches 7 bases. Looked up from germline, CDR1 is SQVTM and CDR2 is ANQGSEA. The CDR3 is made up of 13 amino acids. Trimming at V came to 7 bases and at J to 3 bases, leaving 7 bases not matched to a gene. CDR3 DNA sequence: TGCAGCGAAAACAGGGGTGAGACAGATACGCAGTATTTT. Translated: CSENRGETDTQYF.

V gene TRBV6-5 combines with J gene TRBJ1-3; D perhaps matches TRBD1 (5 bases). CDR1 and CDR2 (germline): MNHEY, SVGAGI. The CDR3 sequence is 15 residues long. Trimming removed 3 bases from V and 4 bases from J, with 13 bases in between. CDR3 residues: CASSYRPGHGNTIYF. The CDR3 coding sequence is TGTGCCAGCAGTTATAGGCCCGGACACGGAAACACCATATATTTT.

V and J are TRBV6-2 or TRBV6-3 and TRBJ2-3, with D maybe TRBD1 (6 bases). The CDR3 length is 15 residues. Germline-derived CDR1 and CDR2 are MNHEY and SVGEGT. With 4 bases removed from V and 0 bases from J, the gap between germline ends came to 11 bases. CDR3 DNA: TGTGCCAGCAGTTCAGGACAGCCTAGCACAGATACGCAGTATTTT. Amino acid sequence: CASSSGQPSTDTQYF.

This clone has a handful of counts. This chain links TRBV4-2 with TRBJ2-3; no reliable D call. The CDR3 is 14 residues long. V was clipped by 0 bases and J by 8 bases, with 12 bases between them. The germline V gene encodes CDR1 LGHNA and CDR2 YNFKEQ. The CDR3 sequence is CASSQDQRQSTQYF. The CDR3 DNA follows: TGTGCCAGCAGCCAAGATCAACGACAAAGTACGCAGTATTTT.

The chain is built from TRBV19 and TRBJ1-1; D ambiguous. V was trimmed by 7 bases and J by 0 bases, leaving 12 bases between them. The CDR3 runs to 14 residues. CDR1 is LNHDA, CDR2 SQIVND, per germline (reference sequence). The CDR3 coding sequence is TGTGCCAGTACCAACCGGGGTTTGAACACTGAAGCTTTCTTT. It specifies CASTNRGLNTEAFF.

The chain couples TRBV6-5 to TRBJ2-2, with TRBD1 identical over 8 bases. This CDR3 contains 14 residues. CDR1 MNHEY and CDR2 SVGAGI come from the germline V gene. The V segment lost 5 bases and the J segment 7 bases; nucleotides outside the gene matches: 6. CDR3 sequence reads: CASSLRTGIGELFF. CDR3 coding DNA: TGTGCCAGCAGTCTCCGGACAGGGATCGGGGAGCTGTTTTTT.

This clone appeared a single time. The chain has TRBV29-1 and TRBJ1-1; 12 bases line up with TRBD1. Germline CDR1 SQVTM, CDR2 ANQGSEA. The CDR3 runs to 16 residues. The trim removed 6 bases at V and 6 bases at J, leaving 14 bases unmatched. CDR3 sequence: CSVQPSGGTGGPEAFF. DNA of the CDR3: TGCAGCGTCCAACCTAGTGGTGGGACAGGGGGCCCTGAAGCTTTCTTT.

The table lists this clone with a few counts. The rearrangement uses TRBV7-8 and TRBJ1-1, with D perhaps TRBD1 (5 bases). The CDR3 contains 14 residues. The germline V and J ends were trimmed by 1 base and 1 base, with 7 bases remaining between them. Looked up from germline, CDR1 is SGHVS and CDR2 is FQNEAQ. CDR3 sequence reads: CASSLVGGNTEAFF. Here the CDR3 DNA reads TGTGCCAGCAGCTTAGTCGGGGGGAACACTGAAGCTTTCTTT.

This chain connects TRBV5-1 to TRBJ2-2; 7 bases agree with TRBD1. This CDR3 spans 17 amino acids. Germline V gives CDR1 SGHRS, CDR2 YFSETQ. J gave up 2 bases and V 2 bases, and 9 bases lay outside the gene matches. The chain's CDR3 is CASSFLGWDRNTGELFF. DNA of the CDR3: TGCGCCAGCAGCTTTCTGGGCTGGGACAGAAACACCGGGGAGCTGTTTTTT.

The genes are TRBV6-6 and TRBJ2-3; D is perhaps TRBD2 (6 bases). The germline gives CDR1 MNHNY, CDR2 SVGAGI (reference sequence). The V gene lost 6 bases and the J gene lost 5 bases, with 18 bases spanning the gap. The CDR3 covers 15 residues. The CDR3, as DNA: TGTGCCAGCAGGCGAACTAGCAGCCGGGGAGATACGCAGTATTTT. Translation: CASRRTSSRGDTQYF.

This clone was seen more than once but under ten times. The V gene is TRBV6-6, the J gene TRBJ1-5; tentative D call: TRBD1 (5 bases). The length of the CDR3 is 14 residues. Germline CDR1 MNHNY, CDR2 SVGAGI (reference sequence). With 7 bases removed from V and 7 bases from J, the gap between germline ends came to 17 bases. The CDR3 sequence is CASTSGGGGQPQHF. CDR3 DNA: TGTGCCAGCACCTCCGGTGGGGGAGGCCAGCCCCAGCATTTT.

The CDR3 is CASCEGSGTDTQYF. Written as DNA, the CDR3 is TGTGCCAGCTGCGAGGGAAGCGGCACAGATACGCAGTATTTT. The chain has TRBV18 and TRBJ2-3, with D possibly TRBD2 on 5 matching bases. V lost 7 bases to trimming and J lost 1 base, with 12 bases between them. The CDR3 runs 14 residues. Germline-derived CDR1 and CDR2 are KGHSH and LQKENI.

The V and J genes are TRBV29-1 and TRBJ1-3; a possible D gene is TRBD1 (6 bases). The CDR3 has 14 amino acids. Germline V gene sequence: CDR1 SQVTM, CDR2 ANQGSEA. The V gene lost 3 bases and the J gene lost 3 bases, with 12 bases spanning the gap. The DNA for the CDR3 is TGCAGCGTTGACAGGGGAGGGTATGGAAACACCATATATTTT. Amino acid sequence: CSVDRGGYGNTIYF.

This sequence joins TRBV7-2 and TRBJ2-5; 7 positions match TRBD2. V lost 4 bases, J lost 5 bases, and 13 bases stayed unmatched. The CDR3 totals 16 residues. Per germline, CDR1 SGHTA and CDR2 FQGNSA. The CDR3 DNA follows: TGTGCCAGCAGCTCAACTGGGGCTAGCGGAGTGGAGACCCAGTACTTC. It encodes CASSSTGASGVETQYF. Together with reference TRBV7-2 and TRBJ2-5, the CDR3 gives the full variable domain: GAGVSQSPSNKVTEKGKDVELRCDPISGHTALYWYRQSLGQGLEFLIYFQGNSAPDKSGLPSDRFSAERTGGSVSTLTIQRTQQEDSAVYLCASSSTGASGVETQYFGPGTRLLVL.

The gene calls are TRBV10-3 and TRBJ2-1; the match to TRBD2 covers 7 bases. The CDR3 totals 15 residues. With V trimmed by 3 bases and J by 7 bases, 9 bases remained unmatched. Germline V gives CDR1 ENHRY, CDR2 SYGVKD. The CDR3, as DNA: TGTGCCATCAGTGATGGCGGGAGAGGCGAGAATGAGCAGTTCTTC. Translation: CAISDGGRGENEQFF.